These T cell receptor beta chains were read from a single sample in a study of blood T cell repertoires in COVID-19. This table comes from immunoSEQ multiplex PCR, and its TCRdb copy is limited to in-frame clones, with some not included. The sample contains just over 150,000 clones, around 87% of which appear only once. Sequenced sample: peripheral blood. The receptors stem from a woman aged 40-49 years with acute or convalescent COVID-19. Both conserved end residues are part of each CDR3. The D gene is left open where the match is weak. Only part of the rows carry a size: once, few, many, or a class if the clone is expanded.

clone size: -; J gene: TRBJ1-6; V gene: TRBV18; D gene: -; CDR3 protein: CASSTGHFENSPLHF; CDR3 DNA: TGTGCCAGCTCAACGGGACACTTCGAAAATTCACCCCTCCACTTT
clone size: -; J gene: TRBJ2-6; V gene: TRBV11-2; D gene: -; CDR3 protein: CASSLAGQGANVLTF; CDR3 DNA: TGTGCCAGCAGCTTAGCTGGACAGGGGGCCAACGTCCTGACTTTC
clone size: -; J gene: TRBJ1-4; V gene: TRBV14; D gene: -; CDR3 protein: CASSQPLRGGSRFGLEKLFF; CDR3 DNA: TGTGCCAGCAGCCAGCCCCTAAGGGGAGGGAGTCGCTTCGGGCTTGAAAAACTGTTTTTT
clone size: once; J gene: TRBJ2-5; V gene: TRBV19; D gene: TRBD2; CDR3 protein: CASKPGLAGGRETQYF; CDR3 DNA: TGTGCCAGTAAACCGGGACTAGCGGGAGGGCGAGAGACCCAGTACTTC
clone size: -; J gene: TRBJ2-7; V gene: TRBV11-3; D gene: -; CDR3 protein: CASSLDPLNHYEQYF; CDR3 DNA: TGTGCCAGCAGCTTAGACCCACTTAACCACTACGAGCAGTACTTC
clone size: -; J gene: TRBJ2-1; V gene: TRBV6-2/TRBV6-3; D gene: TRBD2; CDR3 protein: CASSIGLAGDSSYNEQFF; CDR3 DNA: TGTGCCAGCAGTATTGGACTAGCGGGAGACAGCTCCTACAATGAGCAGTTCTTC
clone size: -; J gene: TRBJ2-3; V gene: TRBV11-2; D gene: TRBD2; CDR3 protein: CASSFLRGGTSTHTQYF; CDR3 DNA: TGTGCCAGCAGCTTCCTCCGGGGGGGCACAAGCACACATACGCAGTATTTT
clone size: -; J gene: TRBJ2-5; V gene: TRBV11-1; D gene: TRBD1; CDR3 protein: CASSFDRGQTQYF; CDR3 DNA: TGTGCCAGCAGCTTTGACAGGGGACAGACCCAGTACTTC
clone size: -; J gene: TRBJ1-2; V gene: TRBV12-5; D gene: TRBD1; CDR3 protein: CASGRTGGAGYTF; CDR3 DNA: TGTGCTAGTGGACGGACAGGGGGCGCCGGCTACACCTTC
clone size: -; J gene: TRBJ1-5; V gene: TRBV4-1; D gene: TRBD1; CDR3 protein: CASSQTQGDQPQHF; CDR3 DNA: TGCGCCAGCAGCCAGACACAGGGGGATCAGCCCCAGCATTTT
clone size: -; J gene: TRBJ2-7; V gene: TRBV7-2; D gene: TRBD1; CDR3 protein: CASSPDRGIYEQYF; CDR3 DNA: TGTGCCAGCAGCCCGGACAGGGGTATATACGAGCAGTACTTC
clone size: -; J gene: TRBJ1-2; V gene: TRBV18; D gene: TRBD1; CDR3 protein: CASSLRSGTGASDYGYTF; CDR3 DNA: TGTGCCAGCTCACTACGATCCGGGACAGGGGCTTCTGACTATGGCTACACCTTC
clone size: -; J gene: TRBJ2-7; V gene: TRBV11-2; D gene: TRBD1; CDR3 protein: CASSLAGQGYEQYF; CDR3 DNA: TGTGCCAGCAGCTTAGCCGGACAGGGCTACGAGCAGTACTTC
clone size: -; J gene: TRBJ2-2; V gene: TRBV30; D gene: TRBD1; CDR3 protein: CAGGTGNTGELFF; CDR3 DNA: TGTGCCGGTGGGACAGGGAACACCGGGGAGCTGTTTTTT
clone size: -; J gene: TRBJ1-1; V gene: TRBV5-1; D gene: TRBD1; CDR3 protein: CASSLDLVGQGTEAFF; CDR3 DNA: TGCGCCAGCAGCTTGGATTTGGTCGGACAGGGGACTGAAGCTTTCTTT
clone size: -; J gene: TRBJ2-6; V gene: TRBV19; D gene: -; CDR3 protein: CASSRQGANVLTF; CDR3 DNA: TGTGCCAGTAGTAGGCAGGGGGCCAACGTCCTGACTTTC
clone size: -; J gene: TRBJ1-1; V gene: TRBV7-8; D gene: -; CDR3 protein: CASSLGAGTTEAFF; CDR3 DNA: TGTGCCAGCAGCTTAGGGGCGGGAACAACTGAAGCTTTCTTT
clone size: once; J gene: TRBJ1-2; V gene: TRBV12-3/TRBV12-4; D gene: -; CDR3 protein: CASRPDTVYGYTF; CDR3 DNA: TGTGCCAGCAGGCCCGACACAGTATATGGCTACACCTTC
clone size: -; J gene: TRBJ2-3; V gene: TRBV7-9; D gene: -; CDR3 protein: CASRRAGATDTQYF; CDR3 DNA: TGTGCCAGCCGAAGGGCAGGGGCAACAGATACGCAGTATTTT
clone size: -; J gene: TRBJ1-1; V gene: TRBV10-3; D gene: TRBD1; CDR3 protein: CAITKQGAVNTEAFF; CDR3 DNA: TGTGCCATCACCAAACAGGGGGCGGTGAACACTGAAGCTTTCTTT
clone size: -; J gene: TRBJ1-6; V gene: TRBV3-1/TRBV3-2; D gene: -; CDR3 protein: CASSLRTGLLHF; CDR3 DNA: TGTGCCAGCAGCCTTAGGACTGGTCTCCTCCACTTT
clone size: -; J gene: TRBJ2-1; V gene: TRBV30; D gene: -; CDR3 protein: CAWDRDWGDEQFF; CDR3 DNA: TGTGCCTGGGACAGGGACTGGGGGGATGAGCAGTTCTTC
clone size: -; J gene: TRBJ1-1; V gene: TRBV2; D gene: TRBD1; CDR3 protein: CASGQGGTEAFF; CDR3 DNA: TGTGCCAGCGGACAGGGAGGAACTGAAGCTTTCTTT
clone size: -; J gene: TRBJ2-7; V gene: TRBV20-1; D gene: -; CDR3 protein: CSASPSRSYEQYF; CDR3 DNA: TGCAGTGCTAGTCCCTCTCGCTCCTACGAGCAGTACTTC
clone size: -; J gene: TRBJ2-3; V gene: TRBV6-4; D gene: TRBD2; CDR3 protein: CASSGGATDTQYF; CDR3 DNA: TGTGCCAGCAGCGGGGGGGCCACAGATACGCAGTATTTT
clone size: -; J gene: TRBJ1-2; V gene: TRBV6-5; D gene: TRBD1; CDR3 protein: CATRTGNYGYTF; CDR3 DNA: TGTGCCACCCGGACAGGAAACTATGGCTACACCTTC
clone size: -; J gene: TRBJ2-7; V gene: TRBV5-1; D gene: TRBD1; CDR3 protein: CASSLGDREAYEQYF; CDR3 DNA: TGCGCCAGCAGCTTAGGGGACAGGGAGGCCTACGAGCAGTACTTC
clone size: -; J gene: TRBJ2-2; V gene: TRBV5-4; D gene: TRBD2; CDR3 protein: CASSRGLAGEGGELFF; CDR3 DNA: TGTGCCAGCAGCCGAGGACTAGCGGGGGAGGGCGGGGAGCTGTTTTTT
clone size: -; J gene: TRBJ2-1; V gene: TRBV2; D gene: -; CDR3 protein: CASSDPGGAYNEQFF; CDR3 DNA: TGTGCCAGCAGTGACCCGGGGGGCGCCTACAATGAGCAGTTCTTC
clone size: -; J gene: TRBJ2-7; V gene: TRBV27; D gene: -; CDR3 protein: CASSFGSEYEQYF; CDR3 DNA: TGTGCCAGCAGTTTCGGCAGCGAGTACGAGCAGTACTTC
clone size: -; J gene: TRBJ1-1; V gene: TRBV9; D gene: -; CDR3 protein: CASSVVQGGGTEAFF; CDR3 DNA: TGTGCCAGCAGCGTAGTCCAAGGTGGCGGCACTGAAGCTTTCTTT
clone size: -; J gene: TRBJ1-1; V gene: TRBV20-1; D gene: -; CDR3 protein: CSASGGRNTEAFF; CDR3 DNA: TGCAGTGCTAGTGGGGGGCGGAACACTGAAGCTTTCTTT
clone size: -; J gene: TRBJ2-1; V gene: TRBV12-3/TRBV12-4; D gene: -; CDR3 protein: CASSLRAYNEQFF; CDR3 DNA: TGTGCCAGCAGTTTACGGGCCTACAATGAGCAGTTCTTC
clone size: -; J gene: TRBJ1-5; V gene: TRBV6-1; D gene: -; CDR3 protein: CASSVGSGRSNQPQHF; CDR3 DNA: TGTGCCAGCAGTGTTGGGTCAGGGCGTAGCAATCAGCCCCAGCATTTT
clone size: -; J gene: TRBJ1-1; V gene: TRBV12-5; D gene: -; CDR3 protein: CASGLYKNTEAFF; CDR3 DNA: TGTGCTAGTGGTTTGTACAAGAACACTGAAGCTTTCTTT
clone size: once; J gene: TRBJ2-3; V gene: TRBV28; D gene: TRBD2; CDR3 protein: CASSLRSGGDTQYF; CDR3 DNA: TGTGCCAGCAGTCTTCGTAGCGGGGGGGATACGCAGTATTTT
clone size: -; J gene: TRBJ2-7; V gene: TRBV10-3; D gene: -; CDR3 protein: CAISELDRNVQYF; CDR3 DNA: TGTGCCATCAGTGAGTTAGACAGGAACGTGCAGTACTTC
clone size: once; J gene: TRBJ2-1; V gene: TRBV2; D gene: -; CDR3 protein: CASSEAPEVRGPYNEQFF; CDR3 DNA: TGTGCCAGCAGTGAAGCGCCTGAAGTGCGGGGGCCATACAATGAGCAGTTCTTC
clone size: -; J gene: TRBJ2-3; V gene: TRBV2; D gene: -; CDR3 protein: CAASGVGDTQYF; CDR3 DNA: TGTGCCGCTTCAGGGGTCGGGGATACGCAGTATTTT
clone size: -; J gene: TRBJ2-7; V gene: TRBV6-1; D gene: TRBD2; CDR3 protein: CASSDQTSGSSYEQYF; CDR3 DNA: TGTGCCAGCAGTGACCAGACTAGCGGGAGCTCCTACGAGCAGTACTTC
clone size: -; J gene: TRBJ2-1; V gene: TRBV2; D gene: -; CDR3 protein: CATTLGAGGNEQFF; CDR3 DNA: TGTGCCACAACTCTTGGGGCAGGCGGCAATGAGCAGTTCTTC
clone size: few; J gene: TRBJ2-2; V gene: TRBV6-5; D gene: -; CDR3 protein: CASSLYGTGTGELFF; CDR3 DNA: TGTGCCAGCAGTCTATACGGGACTGGCACCGGGGAGCTGTTTTTT
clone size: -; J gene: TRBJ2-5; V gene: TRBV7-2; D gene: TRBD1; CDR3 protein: CASSFTRGPETQYF; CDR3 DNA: TGTGCCAGCAGCTTTACCAGGGGGCCGGAGACCCAGTACTTC
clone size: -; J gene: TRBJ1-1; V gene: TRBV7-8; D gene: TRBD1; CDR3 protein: CASSLAGQGPEAFF; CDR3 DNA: TGTGCCAGCAGCTTAGCCGGACAGGGCCCTGAAGCTTTCTTT
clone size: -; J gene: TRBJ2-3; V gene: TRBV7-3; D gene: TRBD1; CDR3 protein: CASSLTGGRTDTQYF; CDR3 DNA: TGTGCCAGCAGCTTGACAGGGGGACGCACAGATACGCAGTATTTT
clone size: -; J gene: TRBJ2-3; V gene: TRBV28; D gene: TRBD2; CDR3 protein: CASSLGGLAGGMSPGDTQYF; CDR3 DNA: TGTGCCAGCAGTTTAGGAGGTCTAGCGGGGGGGATGAGCCCAGGAGATACGCAGTATTTT
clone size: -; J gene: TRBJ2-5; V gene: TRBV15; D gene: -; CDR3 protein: CATSGQMKETQYF; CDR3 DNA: TGTGCCACCAGCGGGCAGATGAAAGAGACCCAGTACTTC
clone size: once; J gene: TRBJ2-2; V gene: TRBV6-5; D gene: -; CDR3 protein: CASSDSNWELFF; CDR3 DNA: TGTGCCAGCAGTGACTCTAATTGGGAGCTGTTTTTT
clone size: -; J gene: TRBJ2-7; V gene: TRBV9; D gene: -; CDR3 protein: CASSVARGEQYF; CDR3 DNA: TGTGCCAGCAGCGTAGCCAGGGGCGAGCAGTACTTC
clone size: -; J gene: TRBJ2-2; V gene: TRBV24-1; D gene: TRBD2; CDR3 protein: CATSGTGGAMAGELFF; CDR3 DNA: TGTGCCACCAGTGGCACGGGGGGGGCTATGGCCGGGGAGCTGTTTTTT
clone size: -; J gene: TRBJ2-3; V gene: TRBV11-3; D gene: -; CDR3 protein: CASSFQRGRGDTQYF; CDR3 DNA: TGTGCCAGCAGCTTCCAACGAGGGCGAGGAGATACGCAGTATTTT